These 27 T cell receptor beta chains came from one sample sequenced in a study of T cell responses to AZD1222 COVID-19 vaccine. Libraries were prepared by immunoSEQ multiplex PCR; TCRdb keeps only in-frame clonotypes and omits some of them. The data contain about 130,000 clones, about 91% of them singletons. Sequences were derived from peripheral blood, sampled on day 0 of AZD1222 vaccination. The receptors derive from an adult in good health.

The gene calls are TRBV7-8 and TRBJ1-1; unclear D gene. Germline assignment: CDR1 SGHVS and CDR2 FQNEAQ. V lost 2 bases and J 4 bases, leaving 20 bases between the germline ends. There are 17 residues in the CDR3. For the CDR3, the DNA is TGTGCCAGCAGCTTACCCACGGTCTCTGGGCGAGGCACTGAAGCTTTCTTT. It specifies CASSLPTVSGRGTEAFF.

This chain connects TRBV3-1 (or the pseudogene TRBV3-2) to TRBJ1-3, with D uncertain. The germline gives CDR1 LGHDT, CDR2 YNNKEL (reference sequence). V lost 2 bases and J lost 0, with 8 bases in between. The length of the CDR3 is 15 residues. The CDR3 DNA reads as TGTGCCAGCAGCCAACAGTTAACCTCTGGAAACACCATATATTTT. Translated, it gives CASSQQLTSGNTIYF.

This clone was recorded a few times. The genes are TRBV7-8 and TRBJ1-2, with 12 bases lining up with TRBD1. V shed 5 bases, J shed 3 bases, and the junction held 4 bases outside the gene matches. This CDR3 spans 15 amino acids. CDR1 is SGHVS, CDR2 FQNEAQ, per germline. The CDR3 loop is CASSRGQGAHYGYTF. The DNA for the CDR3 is TGTGCCAGCAGCAGGGGACAGGGGGCACACTATGGCTACACCTTC. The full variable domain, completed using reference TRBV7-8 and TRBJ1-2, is GAGVSQSPRYKVAKRGQDVALRCDPISGHVSLFWYQQALGQGPEFLTYFQNEAQLDKSGLPSDRFFAERPEGSVSTLKIQRTQQEDSAVYLCASSRGQGAHYGYTFGSGTRLTVV.

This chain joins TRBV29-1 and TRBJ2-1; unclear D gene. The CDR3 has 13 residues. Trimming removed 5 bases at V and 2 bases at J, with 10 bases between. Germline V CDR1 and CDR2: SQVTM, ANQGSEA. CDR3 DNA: TGCAGCGTTAAAATAGGGACCTACAATGAGCAGTTCTTC. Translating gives CSVKIGTYNEQFF.

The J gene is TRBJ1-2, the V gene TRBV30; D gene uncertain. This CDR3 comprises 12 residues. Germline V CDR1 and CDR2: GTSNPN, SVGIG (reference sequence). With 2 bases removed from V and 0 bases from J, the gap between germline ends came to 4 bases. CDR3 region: CAWSPSNYGYTF. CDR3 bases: TGTGCCTGGAGTCCGTCTAACTATGGCTACACCTTC. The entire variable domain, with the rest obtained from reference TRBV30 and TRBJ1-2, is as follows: SQTIHQWPATLVQPVGSPLSLECTVEGTSNPNLYWYRQAAGRGLQLLFYSVGIGQISSEVPQNLSASRPQDRQFILSSKKLLLSDSGFYLCAWSPSNYGYTFGSGTRLTVV.

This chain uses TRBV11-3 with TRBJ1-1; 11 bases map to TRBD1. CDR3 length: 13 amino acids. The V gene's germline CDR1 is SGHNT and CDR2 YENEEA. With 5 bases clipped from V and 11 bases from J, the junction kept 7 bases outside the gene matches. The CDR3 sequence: CASSPGGQGAAFF. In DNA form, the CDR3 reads TGTGCCAGCAGCCCCGGCGGACAGGGGGCGGCTTTCTTT. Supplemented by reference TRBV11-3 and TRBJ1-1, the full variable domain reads EAGVVQSPRYKIIEKKQPVAFWCNPISGHNTLYWYLQNLGQGPELLIRYENEEAVDDSQLPKDRFSAERLKGVDSTLKIQPAELGDSAVYLCASSPGGQGAAFFGQGTRLTVV.

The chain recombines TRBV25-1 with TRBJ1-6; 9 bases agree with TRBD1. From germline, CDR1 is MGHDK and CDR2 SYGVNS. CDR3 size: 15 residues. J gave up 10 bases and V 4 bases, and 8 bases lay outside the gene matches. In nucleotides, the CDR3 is TGTGCCAGCAGTGCCGGGACAGGGAGGAACTCACCCCTCCACTTT. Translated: CASSAGTGRNSPLHF.

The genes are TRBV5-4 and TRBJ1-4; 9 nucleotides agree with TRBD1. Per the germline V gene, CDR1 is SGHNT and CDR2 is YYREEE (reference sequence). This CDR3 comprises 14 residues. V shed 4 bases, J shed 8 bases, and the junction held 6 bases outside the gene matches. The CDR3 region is CASSPRTGGEKLFF. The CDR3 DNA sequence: TGTGCCAGCAGCCCCCGCACAGGGGGCGAAAAACTGTTTTTT.

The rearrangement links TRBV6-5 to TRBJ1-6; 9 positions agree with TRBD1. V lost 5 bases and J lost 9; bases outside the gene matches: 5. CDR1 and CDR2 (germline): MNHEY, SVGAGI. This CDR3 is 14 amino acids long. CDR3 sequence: CASSRTGVVSPLHF. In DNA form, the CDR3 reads TGTGCCAGCAGTAGGACAGGGGTGGTTTCACCCCTCCACTTT.

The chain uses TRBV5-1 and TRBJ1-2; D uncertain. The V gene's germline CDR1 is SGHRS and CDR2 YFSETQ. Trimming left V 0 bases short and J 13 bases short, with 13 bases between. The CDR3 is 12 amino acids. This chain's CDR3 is CASSLEVRGLTF. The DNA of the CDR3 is TGCGCCAGCAGCTTGGAAGTGAGAGGGCTCACCTTC.

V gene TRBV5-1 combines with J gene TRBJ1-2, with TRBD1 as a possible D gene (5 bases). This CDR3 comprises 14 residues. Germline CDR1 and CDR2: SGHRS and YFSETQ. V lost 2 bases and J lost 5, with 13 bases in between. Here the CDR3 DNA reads TGCGCCAGCAGCTTTAAGGGAGAGGGGTATGGCTACACCTTC. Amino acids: CASSFKGEGYGYTF.

The CDR3 DNA is TGTGCCAGCAGCATAGGGACAGTCTACGAGCAGTACTTC. As protein: CASSIGTVYEQYF. The chain uses TRBV7-8 and TRBJ2-7, with 7 bases matching TRBD1. The V segment lost 5 bases and the J segment 3 bases; nucleotides outside the gene matches: 4. The CDR3 runs to 13 residues. The germline V gene has CDR1 SGHVS and CDR2 FQNEAQ.

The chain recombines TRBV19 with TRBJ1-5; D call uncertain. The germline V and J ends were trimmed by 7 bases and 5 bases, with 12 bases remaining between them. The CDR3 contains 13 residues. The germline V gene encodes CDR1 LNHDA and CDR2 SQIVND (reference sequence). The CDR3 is CASTPTRDQPQHF. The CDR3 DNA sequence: TGTGCCAGTACCCCGACGAGGGATCAGCCCCAGCATTTT.

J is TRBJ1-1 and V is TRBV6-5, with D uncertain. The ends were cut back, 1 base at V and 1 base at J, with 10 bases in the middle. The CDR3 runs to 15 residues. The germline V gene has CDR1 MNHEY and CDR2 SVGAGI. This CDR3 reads CASSYFPLQNTEAFF. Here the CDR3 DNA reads TGTGCCAGCAGTTACTTCCCCCTCCAGAACACTGAAGCTTTCTTT.

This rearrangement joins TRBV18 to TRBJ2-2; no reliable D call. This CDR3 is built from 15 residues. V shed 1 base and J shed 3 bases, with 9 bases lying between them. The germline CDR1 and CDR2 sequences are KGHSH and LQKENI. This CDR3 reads CASSPLIRDTGELFF. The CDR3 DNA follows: TGTGCCAGCTCACCACTAATAAGGGACACCGGGGAGCTGTTTTTT.

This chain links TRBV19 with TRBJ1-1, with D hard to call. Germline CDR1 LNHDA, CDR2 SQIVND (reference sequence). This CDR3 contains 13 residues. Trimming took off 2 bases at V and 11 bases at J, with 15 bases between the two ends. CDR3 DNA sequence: TGTGCCAGTAGTATAATATATGGGAGAGAGGCTTTCTTT. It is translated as CASSIIYGREAFF.

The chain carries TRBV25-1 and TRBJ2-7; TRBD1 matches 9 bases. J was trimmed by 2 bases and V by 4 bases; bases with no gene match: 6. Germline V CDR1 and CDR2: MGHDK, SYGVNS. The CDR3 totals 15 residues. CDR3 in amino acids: CASSGGTGSPYEQYF. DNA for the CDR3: TGTGCCAGCAGTGGGGGGACAGGGTCTCCCTACGAGCAGTACTTC.

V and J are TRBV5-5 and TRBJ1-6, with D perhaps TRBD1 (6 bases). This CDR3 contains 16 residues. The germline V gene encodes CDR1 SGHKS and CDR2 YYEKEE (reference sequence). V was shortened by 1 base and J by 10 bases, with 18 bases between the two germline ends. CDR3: CASSLPPMGGGSPLHF. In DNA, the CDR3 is TGTGCCAGCAGCTTGCCCCCCATGGGGGGCGGGTCACCCCTCCACTTT. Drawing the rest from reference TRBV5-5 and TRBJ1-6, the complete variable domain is DAGVTQSPTHLIKTRGQQVTLRCSPISGHKSVSWYQQVLGQGPQFIFQYYEKEERGRGNFPDRFSARQFPNYSSELNVNALLLGDSALYLCASSLPPMGGGSPLHFGNGTRLTVT.

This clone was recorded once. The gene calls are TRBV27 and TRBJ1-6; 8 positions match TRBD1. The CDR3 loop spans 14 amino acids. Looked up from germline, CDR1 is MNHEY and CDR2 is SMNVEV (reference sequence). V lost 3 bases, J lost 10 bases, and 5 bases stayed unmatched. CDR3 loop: CASSFDRGGSPLHF. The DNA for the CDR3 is TGTGCCAGCAGTTTTGACAGGGGTGGGTCACCCCTCCACTTT.

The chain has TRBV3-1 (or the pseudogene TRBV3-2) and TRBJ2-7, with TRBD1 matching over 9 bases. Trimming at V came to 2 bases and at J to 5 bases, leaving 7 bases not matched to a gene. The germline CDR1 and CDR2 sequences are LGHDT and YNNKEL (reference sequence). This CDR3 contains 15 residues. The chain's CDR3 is CASSQIGDRDDEQYF. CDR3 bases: TGTGCCAGCAGCCAAATAGGGGACAGGGACGACGAGCAGTACTTC.

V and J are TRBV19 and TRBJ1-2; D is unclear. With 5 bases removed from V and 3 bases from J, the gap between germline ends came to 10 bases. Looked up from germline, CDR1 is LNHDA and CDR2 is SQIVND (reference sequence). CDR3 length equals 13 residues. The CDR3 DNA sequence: TGTGCCAGTAGTTCACAACCTTACTATGGCTACACCTTC. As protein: CASSSQPYYGYTF.

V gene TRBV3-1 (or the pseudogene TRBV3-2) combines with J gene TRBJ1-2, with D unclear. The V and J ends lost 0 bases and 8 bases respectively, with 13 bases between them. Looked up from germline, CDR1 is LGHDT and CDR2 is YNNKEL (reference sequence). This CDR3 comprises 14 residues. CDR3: CASSQDPGTRGYTF. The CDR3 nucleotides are TGTGCCAGCAGCCAAGATCCTGGCACGAGGGGCTACACCTTC.

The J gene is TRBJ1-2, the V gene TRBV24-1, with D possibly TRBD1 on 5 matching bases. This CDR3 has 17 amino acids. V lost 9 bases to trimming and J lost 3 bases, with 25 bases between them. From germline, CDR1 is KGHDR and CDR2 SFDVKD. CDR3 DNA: TGTGCCACCCACCCCGGGGCGGGGGGTGGTTGTGACTATGGCTACACCTTC. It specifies CATHPGAGGGCDYGYTF.

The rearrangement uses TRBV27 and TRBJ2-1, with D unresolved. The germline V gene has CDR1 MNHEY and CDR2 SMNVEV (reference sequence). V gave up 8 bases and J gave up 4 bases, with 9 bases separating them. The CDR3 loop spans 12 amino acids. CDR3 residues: CASGNSYNEQFF. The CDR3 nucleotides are TGTGCCAGCGGTAACTCGTACAATGAGCAGTTCTTC.

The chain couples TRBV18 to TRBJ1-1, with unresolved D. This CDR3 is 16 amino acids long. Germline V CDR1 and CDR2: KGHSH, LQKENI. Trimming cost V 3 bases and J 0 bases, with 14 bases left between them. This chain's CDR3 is CASSPMTDLMNTEAFF. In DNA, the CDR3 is TGTGCCAGCTCACCGATGACGGACCTTATGAACACTGAAGCTTTCTTT.

The CDR3 DNA reads TGTGCCAGCAGCCGGGGCAGCCAAAACTATGGCTACACCTTC. Amino acids: CASSRGSQNYGYTF. This rearrangement joins TRBV3-1 (or the pseudogene TRBV3-2) to TRBJ1-2; TRBD1 might be the D (5 bases). V lost 4 bases, J lost 2 bases, and 11 bases lay in between. The CDR3 has 14 amino acids. In germline, CDR1 is LGHDT, CDR2 YNNKEL (reference sequence).

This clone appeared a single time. The CDR3 DNA sequence: TGTGCCAGCTCCACCGGGACTTCGCTCAGGGATACGCAGTATTTT. This codes for CASSTGTSLRDTQYF. V usage is TRBV27 and J usage is TRBJ2-3, with D possibly TRBD2 on 6 matching bases. Looked up from germline, CDR1 is MNHEY and CDR2 is SMNVEV (reference sequence). Trimming cost V 8 bases and J 6 bases, with 21 bases left between them. The CDR3 covers 15 residues.